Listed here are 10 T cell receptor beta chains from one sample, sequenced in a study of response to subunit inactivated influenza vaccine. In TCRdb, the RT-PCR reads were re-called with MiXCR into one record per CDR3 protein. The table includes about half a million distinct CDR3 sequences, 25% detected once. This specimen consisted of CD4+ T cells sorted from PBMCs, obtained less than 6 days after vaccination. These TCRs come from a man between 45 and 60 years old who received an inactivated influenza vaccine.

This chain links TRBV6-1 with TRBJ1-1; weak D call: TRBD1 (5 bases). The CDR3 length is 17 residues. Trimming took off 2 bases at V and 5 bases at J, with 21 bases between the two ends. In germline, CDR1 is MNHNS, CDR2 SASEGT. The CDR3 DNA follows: TGTGCCAGCAGTGAACGCAGGGTTACTGTTAGTAGGACTGAAGCTTTCTTT. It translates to CASSERRVTVSRTEAFF.

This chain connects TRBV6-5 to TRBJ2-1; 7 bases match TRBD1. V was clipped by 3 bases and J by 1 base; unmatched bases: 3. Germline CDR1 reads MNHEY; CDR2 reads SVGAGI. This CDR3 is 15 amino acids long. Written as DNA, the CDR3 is TGTGCCAGCAGTTATTCACAGGGGTCCTACAATGAGCAGTTCTTC. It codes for CASSYSQGSYNEQFF.

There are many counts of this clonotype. CDR3: CASSQDLNTDTQYF. DNA for the CDR3: TGCGCCAGCAGCCAAGATCTGAATACAGATACGCAGTATTTT. The chain carries TRBV4-3 and TRBJ2-3; D gene uncertain. The CDR3 contains 14 residues. Trimming stripped 0 bases from V and 3 bases from J, with 7 bases between. The germline V gene encodes CDR1 LGHNA and CDR2 YSLEER.

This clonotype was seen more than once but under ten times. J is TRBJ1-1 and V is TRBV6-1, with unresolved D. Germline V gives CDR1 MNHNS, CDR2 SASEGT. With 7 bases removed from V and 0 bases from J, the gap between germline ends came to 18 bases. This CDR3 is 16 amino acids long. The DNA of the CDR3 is TGTGCCAGCAAGGCGGCCTCCGTGGGAATGAACACTGAAGCTTTCTTT. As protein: CASKAASVGMNTEAFF.

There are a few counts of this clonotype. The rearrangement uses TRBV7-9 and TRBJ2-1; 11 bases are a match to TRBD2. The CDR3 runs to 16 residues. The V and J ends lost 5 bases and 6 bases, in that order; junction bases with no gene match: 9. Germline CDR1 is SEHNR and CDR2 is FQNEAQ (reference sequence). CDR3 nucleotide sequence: TGTGCCAGCAGCAATAGCGGGAGGGCCGTTGGCAATGAGCAGTTCTTC. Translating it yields CASSNSGRAVGNEQFF.

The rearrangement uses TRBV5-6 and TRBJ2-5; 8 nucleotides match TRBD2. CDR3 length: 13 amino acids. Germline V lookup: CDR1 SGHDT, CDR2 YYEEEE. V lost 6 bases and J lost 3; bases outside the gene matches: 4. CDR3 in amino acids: CASTIAGKETQYF. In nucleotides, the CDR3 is TGTGCCAGCACCATAGCGGGAAAAGAGACCCAGTACTTC.

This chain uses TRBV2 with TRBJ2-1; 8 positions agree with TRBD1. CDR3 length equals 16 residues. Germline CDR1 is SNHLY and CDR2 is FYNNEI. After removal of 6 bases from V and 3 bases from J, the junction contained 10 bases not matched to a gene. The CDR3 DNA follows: TGTGCCAGCAGCGGTCAGGGGGCGGGGCGCTACAATGAGCAGTTCTTC. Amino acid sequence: CASSGQGAGRYNEQFF.

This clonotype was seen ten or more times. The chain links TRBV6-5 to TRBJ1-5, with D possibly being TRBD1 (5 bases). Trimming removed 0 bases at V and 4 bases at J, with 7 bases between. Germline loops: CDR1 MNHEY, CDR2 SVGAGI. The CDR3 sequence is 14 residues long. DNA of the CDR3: TGTGCCAGCAGTTACTCGAGGGGTAATCAGCCCCAGCATTTT. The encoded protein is CASSYSRGNQPQHF.

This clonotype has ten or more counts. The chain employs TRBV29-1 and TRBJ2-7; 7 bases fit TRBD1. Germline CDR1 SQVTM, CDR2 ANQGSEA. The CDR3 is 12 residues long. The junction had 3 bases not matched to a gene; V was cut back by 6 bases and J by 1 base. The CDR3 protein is CSVRTGSYEQYF. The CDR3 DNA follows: TGCAGCGTCCGGACAGGTTCCTACGAGCAGTACTTC.

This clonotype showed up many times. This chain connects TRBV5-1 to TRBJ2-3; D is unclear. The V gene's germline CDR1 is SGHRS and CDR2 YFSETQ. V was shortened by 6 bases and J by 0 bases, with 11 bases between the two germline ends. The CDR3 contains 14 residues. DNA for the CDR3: TGCGCCAGCAATCAGGCCTCTAGCACAGATACGCAGTATTTT. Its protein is CASNQASSTDTQYF.